This TCR beta chain is from a study of cytomegalovirus exposure and HLA in healthy donors. Study-wide points: Investigators reported 150 to 200 TCR beta chains as tied to cytomegalovirus. That first-cohort TCR clusters tended to co-occur in the 100 to 150 validation repertoires was found in a later analysis. Rare TCR sequences predominated, though certain public TCRs were found in many donors.

This table comes from immunoSEQ multiplex PCR, and its TCRdb copy is limited to in-frame clones, with some not included. Of approximately 300,000 clones detected, roughly nine tenths appear once; the ten largest clones hold roughly 1.2%. The CDR3 extends over 15 amino acids. Losses at the gene ends were 0 bases for V and 3 bases for J; bases not matched to a gene: 4. In germline, CDR1 is SGHRS, CDR2 YFSETQ. This clone showed up just once. The antigen remains unidentified. The donors were members of the validation cohort comprising over a hundred subjects, separate from the roughly 700-subject first cohort.

The sequenced material came from PBMCs. V and J are TRBV5-1 and TRBJ2-3, with TRBD2 identical over 7 bases. This receptor was taken from a woman in her 30s in good health and CMV-seropositive. CDR3 bases: TGCGCCAGCAGCTTGGGAGCGGGACCAACAGATACGCAGTATTTT. This gives the protein CASSLGAGPTDTQYF.